This passage covers 24 T cell receptor beta chains from one sample sequenced in a study of regulatory T cells in long-lasting Graves disease (dated by TCRdb to the early 2020s). Taken with the paper, the label for time point translates to: newly diagnosed GD, antithyroid drugs for less than 3 months. For both TCR sequencing and RNA sequencing, RNA was extracted from PBMCs in TRIzol. Library creation used multiplex PCR. Data came from an Illumina HiSeq 4000. TCR beta libraries were built with iRepertoire HTBI primers and Arm-PCR amplification of CDR3 regions. TCRdb reanalyzed the raw reads on its own, using fastp at Q25 for trimming and MiXCR for clone calling, and kept in-frame beta chains. Each CDR3 protein appears once, grouped with its most common genes and DNA. For this sample there are approximately 400,000 distinct CDR3 sequences; about 16% appear just once. The ten biggest clones cover about 24% of the sample.

This specimen was peripheral blood mononuclear cells (PBMCs), taken at new diagnosis, from a patient treated with antithyroid drugs. These receptor sequences come from a female donor with Graves disease.

The chain recombines TRBV7-9 with TRBJ2-7; TRBD1 aligns across 9 bases. Germline V gene data show CDR1 as SEHNR and CDR2 as FQNEAQ (reference sequence). This CDR3 spans 14 amino acids. Unmatched junction bases numbered 10, after V lost 8 bases and J lost 5 bases. The CDR3 here is CASVRGTGKNEQYF. The CDR3 bases are TGTGCCAGCGTCAGGGGGACAGGGAAGAACGAGCAGTACTTC.

This clonotype occurred many times. The chain is built from TRBV7-2 and TRBJ2-1; TRBD2 is a possible D gene (7 bases). This CDR3 is 17 amino acids long. Germline loops: CDR1 SGHTA, CDR2 FQGNSA. The V and J ends lost 2 bases and 4 bases respectively, with 18 bases between them. CDR3 sequence: CASSLRGGVLFYNEQFF. The DNA of the CDR3 is TGTGCCAGCAGCTTAAGGGGGGGGGTTTTGTTTTACAATGAGCAGTTCTTC.

This clonotype has at least ten counts. The chain employs TRBV2 and TRBJ2-7, with TRBD1 as a possible D gene (5 bases). V was clipped by 2 bases and J by 4 bases, with 15 bases between them. Looked up from germline, CDR1 is SNHLY and CDR2 is FYNNEI. The CDR3 consists of 15 residues. The chain's CDR3 is CASSEWSGYGYEQYF. The CDR3 DNA reads TGTGCCAGCAGTGAATGGTCAGGGTACGGGTACGAGCAGTACTTC.

The chain joins TRBV12-3 or TRBV12-4 to TRBJ1-1, with D hard to call. V lost 3 bases and J 6 bases, leaving 14 bases between the germline ends. This CDR3 spans 14 amino acids. CDR3: CASSLGAPDAEAFF. The CDR3 nucleotides read TGTGCCAGCAGTTTGGGCGCCCCAGACGCTGAAGCTTTCTTT.

This clonotype was seen many times. The chain uses TRBV6-1 and TRBJ2-3, with D possibly matching TRBD1 (6 bases). The germline V gene has CDR1 MNHNS and CDR2 SASEGT. This CDR3 region has 14 residues. Trimming took 7 bases from V and 3 from J, leaving 14 bases between them. DNA of the CDR3: TGTGCCAGCAAGCCAGGGGCCTCGACAGATACGCAGTATTTT. Protein product: CASKPGASTDTQYF.

This clonotype was picked up many times. V is TRBV30 and J is TRBJ2-1, with D uncertain. V was shortened by 2 bases and J by 0 bases, with 11 bases between the two germline ends. CDR1 is GTSNPN, CDR2 SVGIG, per germline (reference sequence). The CDR3 length is 15 residues. CDR3 in amino acids: CAWSPPPSSYNEQFF. Here the CDR3 DNA reads TGTGCCTGGAGTCCTCCGCCGAGCTCCTACAATGAGCAGTTCTTC.

This clonotype was detected many times. The chain uses TRBV20-1 and TRBJ2-1, with 9 bases aligning to TRBD2. The CDR3 length is 12 residues. V trimming: 6 bases; J trimming: 9 bases; junction bases outside the gene matches: 6. In germline, CDR1 is DFQATT, CDR2 SNEGSKA (reference sequence). The CDR3 protein is CSAKGLAGEQFF. The CDR3 DNA follows: TGCAGTGCCAAGGGACTAGCTGGTGAGCAGTTCTTC.

The chain uses TRBV10-3 and TRBJ2-7; TRBD2 might be the D (6 bases). Germline V lookup: CDR1 ENHRY, CDR2 SYGVKD. V shed 8 bases and J shed 3 bases, with 8 bases lying between them. CDR3 length: 11 amino acids. DNA of the CDR3: TGTGCCATCGGAGGGGACTACGAGCAGTACTTC. It specifies CAIGGDYEQYF.

The J gene is TRBJ2-7, the V gene TRBV7-2; 13 nucleotides match TRBD2. The CDR3 is 19 amino acids. V dropped 1 base and J dropped 7; count of bases not matched to a gene: 16. Germline-derived CDR1 and CDR2 are SGHTA and FQGNSA. CDR3 sequence (DNA): TGTGCCAGCAGCTTAGTCGGGGGGACTAGCGGGGTACCCCGCCGGGAGCAGTACTTC. Its protein is CASSLVGGTSGVPRREQYF.

This clonotype was detected many times. The CDR3 region has the DNA TGTGCCACCGCTACTAGCGGGGGGCAGGAGACCCAGTACTTC. The encoded protein is CATATSGGQETQYF. J is TRBJ2-5 and V is TRBV6-2 or TRBV6-3; 12 nucleotides line up with TRBD2. This CDR3 has 14 residues. CDR1 MNHEY and CDR2 SVGEGT come from the germline V gene. Losses at the gene ends were 10 bases for V and 5 bases for J; bases not matched to a gene: 8.

This rearrangement joins TRBV5-4 to TRBJ1-1, with TRBD1 matching 8 bases. V shed 0 bases, J shed 1 base, and the junction held 11 bases outside the gene matches. CDR1 and CDR2 (germline): SGHNT, YYREEE (reference sequence). CDR3 length: 18 residues. DNA for the CDR3: TGTGCCAGCAGCTTGGGCCCCAGGGACAGGAGAGGGAACACTGAAGCTTTCTTT. Translating it yields CASSLGPRDRRGNTEAFF. The full variable domain, rest sourced from reference TRBV5-4 and TRBJ1-1, is ETGVTQSPTHLIKTRGQQVTLRCSSQSGHNTVSWYQQALGQGPQFIFQYYREEENGRGNFPPRFSGLQFPNYSSELNVNALELDDSALYLCASSLGPRDRRGNTEAFFGQGTRLTVV.

At least ten counts were recorded for this clonotype. This chain joins TRBV7-9 and TRBJ1-1; D gene ambiguous. Per germline, CDR1 SEHNR and CDR2 FQNEAQ (reference sequence). V was clipped by 2 bases and J by 8 bases, with 12 bases between them. The CDR3 covers 13 residues. CDR3 loop: CASSLPRNDEAFF. The CDR3 DNA follows: TGTGCCAGCAGCTTACCCCGGAACGACGAAGCTTTCTTT.

This clonotype was counted many times. The chain recombines TRBV2 with TRBJ1-3; D perhaps matches TRBD1 (5 bases). V shed 2 bases and J shed 11 bases, with 22 bases lying between them. CDR1 SNHLY and CDR2 FYNNEI come from the germline V gene. The CDR3 covers 16 residues. Here the CDR3 reads CASSESNRDRYGSIYF. In DNA, the CDR3 is TGTGCCAGCAGTGAAAGCAACCGGGACCGCTATGGCTCCATATATTTT.

The chain carries TRBV19 and TRBJ2-7, with 8 bases aligning to TRBD1. This CDR3 is built from 14 residues. With V trimmed by 3 bases and J by 1 base, 2 bases remained unmatched. Germline V gene lookup returns CDR1 LNHDA and CDR2 SQIVND (reference sequence). DNA of the CDR3: TGTGCCAGTAGTATCTGGGACAGGTCCTACGAGCAGTACTTC. This translates into CASSIWDRSYEQYF.

Only a few counts were recorded for this clonotype. A single base separates this from a much larger clone, so it may be a read error. The chain recombines TRBV12-3 or TRBV12-4 with TRBJ2-5; 15 bases agree with TRBD2. There are 17 residues in the CDR3. CDR3 DNA sequence: TGTGCCAACAGTTTTGGACTAGCGGGGGGGCCGGGAGAGACCCAGTACTTC. The encoded protein is CANSFGLAGGPGETQYF.

The chain is built from TRBV5-1 and TRBJ2-4; weak D call: TRBD2 (6 bases). The V end lost 0 bases, the J end lost 6 bases, and 13 bases lay between the germline ends. This CDR3 has 15 amino acids. Germline V gives CDR1 SGHRS, CDR2 YFSETQ. CDR3 region: CASSLAEGGVNIQYF. The CDR3 DNA reads TGCGCCAGCAGCTTGGCCGAGGGCGGGGTAAACATTCAGTACTTC.

Note on this clonotype: Because it lacks the conserved phenylalanine or tryptophan at the end, this CDR3 is likely a read error. This chain links TRBV5-1 with TRBJ1-1; TRBD1 is a possible D gene (5 bases). Trimming cost V 1 base and J 4 bases, with 8 bases left between them. This CDR3 contains 13 residues. CDR1 is SGHRS and CDR2 is YFSETQ in the germline V gene. The CDR3 spells CASSLLGGTEAFS. In nucleotides, the CDR3 is TGCGCCAGCAGCTTGCTGGGGGGCACTGAAGCTTTCTCT.

This clonotype showed up many times. This chain joins TRBV20-1 and TRBJ2-5; the D call may be TRBD1 or TRBD2 (5 bases each). The CDR3 totals 12 residues. Trimming took 5 bases from V and 2 from J, leaving 9 bases between them. Germline V lookup: CDR1 DFQATT, CDR2 SNEGSKA (reference sequence). The CDR3 bases are TGCAGTGCTCTGAGGGGTCAAGAGACCCAGTACTTC. Amino acid sequence: CSALRGQETQYF.

Ten or more counts support this clonotype. The V and J genes are TRBV6-4 and TRBJ2-1; 10 bases align to TRBD2. The germline V gene encodes CDR1 MRHNA and CDR2 SNTAGT. With V trimmed by 7 bases and J by 1 base, 4 bases remained unmatched. The CDR3 totals 15 residues. This CDR3 is CASKSGRESYNEQFF. DNA of the CDR3: TGTGCCAGCAAAAGCGGGAGGGAATCCTACAATGAGCAGTTCTTC.

There are a few counts of this clonotype. The germline gene is not matched at one end of the junction; a read error may be the cause. The chain uses TRBV4-1 and TRBJ1-2; tentative D call: TRBD1 (5 bases). The CDR3 is 13 residues long. CDR1 is MGHRA, CDR2 YSYEKL, per germline. The CDR3 loop is CASSQPGLNGYAF. CDR3 bases: TGCGCCAGCAGCCAACCAGGGTTAAATGGCTACGCCTTC.

This clonotype was recorded at least ten times. The chain is built from TRBV12-3 or TRBV12-4 and TRBJ2-5; D is unresolved. The CDR3 spans 11 residues. V lost 5 bases and J lost 2, with 3 bases in between. Here the CDR3 reads CASSPQETQYF. In DNA, the CDR3 is TGTGCCAGCAGTCCACAAGAGACCCAGTACTTC.

This clonotype was detected ten times or more. The chain carries TRBV6-1 and TRBJ1-1; D call uncertain. The germline gives CDR1 MNHNS, CDR2 SASEGT. Trimming removed 8 bases at V and 7 bases at J, with 11 bases between. The CDR3 is 11 amino acids. The CDR3 coding sequence is TGTGCCAGCCATGTTTTAAATGAAGCTTTCTTT. This translates into CASHVLNEAFF.

The sample holds a few counts of this clonotype. The chain combines TRBV5-4 with TRBJ2-2; D possibly corresponds to TRBD2 (6 bases). V dropped 1 base and J dropped 5 bases, with 9 bases sitting between them. CDR1 is SGHNT, CDR2 YYREEE, per germline (reference sequence). This CDR3 comprises 14 residues. CDR3 sequence: CASSLWGVTGELFF. The CDR3 DNA follows: TGTGCCAGCAGCTTGTGGGGGGTTACCGGGGAGCTGTTTTTT. Full variable domain (remainder filled in from reference TRBV5-4 and TRBJ2-2): ETGVTQSPTHLIKTRGQQVTLRCSSQSGHNTVSWYQQALGQGPQFIFQYYREEENGRGNFPPRFSGLQFPNYSSELNVNALELDDSALYLCASSLWGVTGELFFGEGSRLTVL.

The V gene is TRBV6-5, the J gene TRBJ2-1; D call uncertain. The CDR3 contains 14 residues. The germline gives CDR1 MNHEY, CDR2 SVGAGI. With 0 bases removed from V and 5 bases from J, the gap between germline ends came to 8 bases. CDR3 sequence (DNA): TGTGCCAGCAGTTACTCTGCCAGAAACAATGAGCAGTTCTTC. Its translation: CASSYSARNNEQFF.